This TCR beta chain was obtained from a study of patients and donors after allogeneic stem cell transplantation. This CDR3 has 15 amino acids. The germline V and J ends were trimmed by 3 bases and 8 bases, with 17 bases remaining between them. Via MiXCR, TCRdb re-called the RT-PCR reads, giving one row per CDR3 protein. This table has 410,000 or so distinct CDR3 sequences, 16% appearing once. This clonotype has only a few counts. V gene TRBV12-3 or TRBV12-4 combines with J gene TRBJ2-1; D might be TRBD1 (6 bases). The receptor was isolated from a human donor who was either an allogeneic HSCT recipient or a stem cell or donor lymphocyte infusion donor (not recorded which). It is not recorded whose cells these are; they may come from a transplant donor. The sequenced material came from blood, either unsorted or a sorted T cell fraction (not recorded which). DNA of the CDR3: TGTGCCAGCAGTTTCCTAGAAAAGGGGGACGATGAGCAGTTCTTC. Protein product: CASSFLEKGDDEQFF.